The source of this TCR beta chain is a study of cytomegalovirus exposure and HLA in healthy donors. The PCR used 60 Vbeta and 13 Jbeta primers. Repertoires were generated with immunoSEQ multiplex PCR, while TCRdb's copy carries only in-frame clones and drops some. The sample contains around 160,000 clones, around 65% of which appear only once. Trimming shortened V by 6 bases and J by 7 bases, and 18 bases separated the two germline ends. Germline CDR1 and CDR2: SEHNR and FQNEAQ (reference sequence). The CDR3 is made up of 15 amino acids. Notes on the study in general: In a later analysis, compared with equally common non-associated chains, HLA-associated beta chains were more expanded.

Points on this clone: Its antigen remains unknown.

The sample was PBMCs. The chain recombines TRBV7-9 with TRBJ2-2; TRBD1 might be the D (5 bases). This receptor was obtained from a woman aged 40 to 49 in good health and CMV-seropositive. The chain's CDR3 is CASSSLGRGNGELFF. CDR3 coding DNA: TGTGCCAGCAGTTCCCTGGGTAGGGGAAACGGGGAGCTGTTTTTT.